This note documents a single T cell receptor (beta chain) sequence. Its antigen remains unidentified. Per-nucleotide qualities are absent, and no much larger clonotype sits a single base away. The data derive from a study of blood T cell repertoires in COVID-19 (dated by TCRdb to the early 2020s). Regarding the study in general: Samples from collaborators originated in the United States, Italy and Spain and spanned both the acute and convalescent phases of COVID-19. The prospective study material was composed of cDNA or gDNA derived from T cells, B-cell-depleted T cells, or PBMCs. The dataset comprised deeply sampled blood TCRbeta repertoires from subjects exposed to, actively infected with, or recovered from COVID-19. A freely available public database, intended as a resource for researchers studying the immune response to SARS-CoV-2, is where the repertoires were released. Samples came from the ongoing ImmuneRACE study (first 160 participants) plus 1,254 subjects from 6 global collaborators. Nearly every sample came with metadata listing a de-identified subject ID, COVID-19 status, age in years and sex. Where available, HLA class I and class II types were obtained from metadata supplied by the sample provider rather than from assay-based typing. The full study reports these points: The amount of clinical and demographic metadata varied by source and participant and was provided uncurated.

Collaborating institutions collected whole blood in K2EDTA tubes following their own protocols. Collaborator samples were shipped for TCRbeta analysis as frozen whole blood, isolated PBMCs, or DNA extracted from either sample type. TCRbeta CDR3 regions were amplified from genomic DNA using the immunoSEQ Assay, a bias-controlled multiplex PCR. On the study's bioinformatics: Nucleated cell counts per sample were estimated from amplification of reference gene primers within the assay. Sequence reads were collapsed and filtered to measure the absolute abundance of every unique TCRbeta CDR3 rearrangement. Productive Simpson clonality was computed per sample as the square root of Simpson's diversity index over productive rearrangements. This is the immuneACCESS table as TCRdb keeps it, with only in-frame sequences that have V and J called. A part of the clones is gone; compared with another copy, unresolved V genes explain less than half, and the rest is unexplained. V and J calls plus clone size are reproduced from that table; the DNA served to infer D and trimming. A total of 110,000 to 150,000 clones appear in this sample, approximately 91% of them only once. Clones ranked in the top ten supply 1.5% to 2% of the sample.

From the cysteine through the phenylalanine, the CDR3 covers 16 amino acids. CDR3 DNA is the only sequence kept; it has 48 bases, read in frame from the first base. V and J are truncated by 0 bases and 0 bases respectively, leaving an intervening sequence of 11 bases. CDR1 SGHNT and CDR2 YYREEE are derived from the germline V gene (reference sequence). The source of this sequence is an older man with acute or convalescent COVID-19. The chain uses TRBV5-4 and TRBJ2-3; the D gene cannot be named for sure. The sequenced sample consisted of peripheral blood. The DNA sequence reads TGTGCCAGCAGCTTGGGCGGAGTATCTAGCACAGATACGCAGTATTTT. Translated, this gives CASSLGGVSSTDTQYF.